There are a few counts of the clone carrying this T cell receptor (beta chain). Its specificity is unknown. This entry comes from a study of CD8 T cells in ankylosing spondylitis. V shed 1 base and J shed 3 bases, with 3 bases lying between them. The CDR3 runs 12 residues. Per germline, CDR1 SGHVS and CDR2 FNYEAQ. Whole-study findings and limits: Characteristic, it appeared, of ankylosing spondylitis blood was a TCR beta motif of roughly eight highly homologous variants.

TCRdb redid the calling of the 5' RACE reads with MiXCR, one entry per CDR3 protein. The sample contains over 700,000 distinct CDR3 sequences, roughly 20% of which appear only once. The TCR originated in a male donor with ankylosing spondylitis. The chain is built from TRBV7-6 and TRBJ2-5; D is uncertain. The specimen was blood, either unsorted or a sorted T cell fraction (not recorded which). The CDR3 nucleotides read TGTGCCAGCAGCTTAGTAAAAGAGACCCAGTACTTC. It is translated as CASSLVKETQYF.